These 30 T cell receptor beta chains were sequenced from one sample in a study of cytomegalovirus exposure and HLA in healthy donors (dated by TCRdb to about 2017). Libraries were constructed by the immunoSEQ multiplex PCR assay. The multiplex PCR relied on a mix of 60 forward primers for TCR Vbeta segments and 13 reverse primers for TCR Jbeta segments. Not all clones reach the TCRdb copy of this immuneACCESS table, which keeps in-frame sequences only. Checked studies attribute under half of the gap to unresolved V genes and leave the rest unexplained. The sample data list nearly 100,000 clones, and approximately 76% of these were observed just once. Around 20% of the sample is in the top ten clones. Sequencing used PBMCs. The receptors here all came from a woman aged 60 to 75 in good health and CMV-seropositive.

This clone was picked up a small number of times. This CDR3 reads CARSSTDRAMDYSNQPQHF. CDR3 DNA sequence: TGTGCCAGAAGCTCCACAGACAGGGCCATGGATTATAGCAATCAGCCCCAGCATTTT. J is TRBJ1-5 and V is TRBV5-3; TRBD1 matches at 7 bases. Being an ORF, TRBV5-3 has a function that is uncertain. V shed 3 bases and J 0 bases; nucleotides not matched to a gene: 15. The CDR3 runs 19 residues.

The chain employs TRBV27 and TRBJ1-2; D perhaps matches TRBD1 (5 bases). V lost 7 bases to trimming and J lost 8 bases, with 17 bases between them. CDR1 MNHEY and CDR2 SMNVEV come from the germline V gene (reference sequence). The CDR3 loop spans 13 amino acids. The CDR3 sequence: CASTEPLRAGYTF. DNA for the CDR3: TGTGCCAGCACCGAACCCCTCAGGGCCGGCTACACCTTC.

The V and J genes are TRBV28 and TRBJ2-1; unclear D gene. The germline V gene encodes CDR1 MDHEN and CDR2 SYDVKM. V was cut by 8 bases and J by 11 bases, with 13 bases left in between. The CDR3 runs to 11 residues. CDR3 bases: TGTGCCAGCCTAGGCCAATCAAAGCAGTTCTTC. Its protein product is CASLGQSKQFF.

The chain recombines TRBV19 with TRBJ1-5; D gene uncertain. The CDR3 has 9 residues. The germline CDR1 and CDR2 sequences are LNHDA and SQIVND (reference sequence). The ends were cut back, 10 bases at V and 6 bases at J, with 4 bases in the middle. The CDR3 sequence: CATGQPQHF. CDR3 DNA: TGTGCCACGGGTCAGCCCCAGCATTTT.

V is TRBV9 and J is TRBJ2-2; TRBD2 might be the D (6 bases). V lost 0 bases and J lost 0, with 6 bases in between. Germline loops: CDR1 SGDLS, CDR2 YYNGEE. The CDR3 sequence is 15 residues long. Written as DNA, the CDR3 is TGTGCCAGCAGCGTAGGGGGGGCGAACACCGGGGAGCTGTTTTTT. This encodes CASSVGGANTGELFF.

This clone was observed a few times. The chain has TRBV5-6 and TRBJ2-1; possibly TRBD1 for D (5 bases). The CDR3 runs to 14 residues. Germline V CDR1 and CDR2: SGHDT, YYEEEE. The V gene lost 0 bases and the J gene lost 8 bases, with 12 bases spanning the gap. The CDR3 DNA sequence: TGTGCCAGCAGCTTGGGAAGGGGTTTCGATGAGCAGTTCTTC. Its protein product is CASSLGRGFDEQFF.

J is TRBJ2-5 and V is TRBV28; no clear D. The germline V and J ends were trimmed by 2 bases and 1 base, with 11 bases remaining between them. The length of the CDR3 is 15 residues. CDR1 and CDR2 from the germline V gene are MDHEN and SYDVKM. DNA of the CDR3: TGTGCCAGCAGTTTAGTGGGCAGGTTCCAAGAGACCCAGTACTTC. Its protein product is CASSLVGRFQETQYF.

The rearrangement links TRBV2 to TRBJ1-2; 7 bases agree with TRBD1. Losses at the gene ends were 3 bases for V and 2 bases for J; bases not matched to a gene: 3. Germline V gives CDR1 SNHLY, CDR2 FYNNEI. This CDR3 contains 14 residues. The CDR3 sequence: CASSDGRGNYGYTF. In nucleotides, the CDR3 is TGTGCCAGCAGTGATGGCAGGGGGAACTATGGCTACACCTTC. Full variable domain (outside the CDR3, taken from reference TRBV2 and TRBJ1-2): EPEVTQTPSHQVTQMGQEVILRCVPISNHLYFYWYRQILGQKVEFLVSFYNNEISEKSEIFDDQFSVERPDGSNFTLKIRSTKLEDSAMYFCASSDGRGNYGYTFGSGTRLTVV.

This clone was detected a few times. The gene calls are TRBV2 and TRBJ2-1; perhaps TRBD2 as D (5 bases). CDR3 length equals 13 residues. The germline gives CDR1 SNHLY, CDR2 FYNNEI. V lost 4 bases and J lost 9, with 13 bases in between. Written as DNA, the CDR3 is TGTGCCAGCAGTGTGGGGAGATTGGGTGAGCAGTTCTTC. Amino acids: CASSVGRLGEQFF.

This rearrangement joins TRBV10-3 to TRBJ2-5; 14 bases align to TRBD2. Per germline, CDR1 ENHRY and CDR2 SYGVKD. J gave up 5 bases and V 11 bases, and 4 bases lay outside the gene matches. The CDR3 extends over 13 amino acids. In DNA form, the CDR3 reads TGTGCCGCCGGACTAGCGGGAGGTGAGACCCAGTACTTC. Its translation is CAAGLAGGETQYF.

The sample holds one count of this clone. As DNA, the CDR3 is TGTGCCAGCAGCTTATTATTGGGACTAGCGGGGTCGAACACCGGGGAGCTGTTTTTT. Translation: CASSLLLGLAGSNTGELFF. This sequence joins TRBV7-2 and TRBJ2-2, with TRBD2 identical over 13 bases. V trimming: 2 bases; J trimming: 0 bases; junction bases outside the gene matches: 6. Germline CDR1 is SGHTA and CDR2 is FQGNSA. The CDR3 length is 19 residues.

The rearrangement links TRBV30 to TRBJ2-3; no clear D gene. The V end lost 4 bases, the J end lost 0 bases, and 5 bases lay between the germline ends. Germline CDR1 is GTSNPN and CDR2 is SVGIG (reference sequence). The CDR3 totals 12 residues. CDR3 sequence reads: CAWTLSTDTQYF. The CDR3 region has the DNA TGTGCCTGGACTCTCAGCACAGATACGCAGTATTTT.

The rearrangement joins TRBV12-1 to TRBJ2-5; the table's TRBD2 call for D was not verified on the DNA. TRBV12-1 is classified as a pseudogene. The length of the CDR3 is 22 residues. The CDR3: CASSHDRVVPGLAGGPVETQYF. The CDR3 DNA is TGTGCCAGCAGCCACGACAGGGTTGTCCCGGGACTAGCGGGAGGGCCGGTGGAGACCCAGTACTTC.

This clone was observed a single time. V is TRBV14 and J is TRBJ2-7; 7 bases are shared with TRBD2. Trimming took 5 bases from V and 6 from J; bases not matched to a gene: 7. The CDR3 spans 13 residues. Germline CDR1 reads SGHDN; CDR2 reads FVKESK. This CDR3 reads CASSSRTSAEQYF. The CDR3 bases are TGTGCCAGCAGCAGCCGGACTAGTGCCGAGCAGTACTTC.

On this clone itself: Other nucleotide sequences in the sample specify the same CDR3. The chain recombines TRBV11-2 with TRBJ2-7; D gene ambiguous. Trimming pared 4 bases from V and 3 bases from J, leaving 4 bases between. Per the germline V gene, CDR1 is SGHAT and CDR2 is FQNNGV. The CDR3 covers 11 residues. Here the CDR3 DNA reads TGTGCCAGCAGCTCCATCTACGAGCAGTACTTC. Translating it yields CASSSIYEQYF.

The table lists this clone with a few counts. V is TRBV6-6 and J is TRBJ2-7; the D gene is possibly TRBD2 (5 bases). The V and J ends lost 6 bases and 5 bases respectively, with 17 bases between them. CDR3 length: 14 residues. Germline lookup yields CDR1 MNHNY and CDR2 SVGAGI (reference sequence). The CDR3 nucleotides are TGTGCCAGCAGGGGAGTGGGGTACCTGGACGAGCAGTACTTC. It codes for CASRGVGYLDEQYF.

J is TRBJ2-3 and V is TRBV19; D gene unclear. The CDR3 extends over 11 amino acids. Germline CDR1 and CDR2: LNHDA and SQIVND (reference sequence). Between the trimmed V and J ends, which lost 9 bases and 5 bases, there was a span of 9 bases. CDR3 region: CASLVGDTQYF. The CDR3 DNA reads TGTGCCAGCCTGGTCGGAGATACGCAGTATTTT.

This clone was counted only a few times. This rearrangement joins TRBV28 to TRBJ2-7; 7 positions match TRBD1. This CDR3 is built from 14 residues. V lost 6 bases and J lost 2; bases outside the gene matches: 7. Germline assignment: CDR1 MDHEN and CDR2 SYDVKM. The CDR3: CASRTRDSPYEQYF. The CDR3 coding sequence is TGTGCCAGCAGGACAAGGGACAGCCCCTACGAGCAGTACTTC.

This clone was counted a few times. V gene TRBV10-2 combines with J gene TRBJ2-2, with 8 bases matching TRBD1. The CDR3 totals 14 residues. Germline values: CDR1 WSHSY, CDR2 SAAADI. V lost 10 bases to trimming and J lost 4 bases; unmatched junction nucleotides: 8. This CDR3 is CATGGTGGTGELFF. The CDR3 nucleotides are TGCGCCACCGGCGGGACAGGTGGCACCGGGGAGCTGTTTTTT.

V gene TRBV21-1 combines with J gene TRBJ1-1; the DNA was not used to check the table's D call, TRBD1. TRBV21-1 is a pseudogene locus. This CDR3 spans 15 amino acids. Written as DNA, the CDR3 is TGTGCCAGCAGCAAAAAAGGGGGACAGGACACTGAAGCTTTCTTT. Residues: CASSKKGGQDTEAFF.

V and J are TRBV28 and TRBJ1-2; 7 nucleotides match TRBD1. V was clipped by 4 bases and J by 8 bases; unmatched bases: 4. The length of the CDR3 is 12 residues. Looked up from germline, CDR1 is MDHEN and CDR2 is SYDVKM. CDR3 bases: TGTGCCAGCAGTTCCGACAGGGTCGGCTACACCTTC. It encodes CASSSDRVGYTF.

This clone was detected a few times. The J gene is TRBJ1-1, the V gene TRBV13, with 8 bases aligning to TRBD1. The germline CDR1 and CDR2 sequences are PRHDT and FYEKMQ (reference sequence). This CDR3 contains 14 residues. The trim removed 3 bases at V and 4 bases at J, leaving 4 bases unmatched. The CDR3 coding sequence is TGTGCCAGCAGCTTTGGACAGGGTGGCACTGAAGCTTTCTTT. It translates to CASSFGQGGTEAFF. The full variable domain, with the rest looked up from reference TRBV13 and TRBJ1-1, is AAGVIQSPRHLIKEKRETATLKCYPIPRHDTVYWYQQGPGQDPQFLISFYEKMQSDKGSIPDRFSAQQFSDYHSELNMSSLELGDSALYFCASSFGQGGTEAFFGQGTRLTVV.

In this sample, this clone turned up once. V usage is TRBV2 and J usage is TRBJ1-3; tentatively, D is TRBD1 (5 bases). CDR1 SNHLY and CDR2 FYNNEI come from the germline V gene. This CDR3 spans 16 amino acids. V gave up 8 bases and J gave up 0 bases, with 17 bases separating them. The CDR3: CASSRDGGISGNTIYF. CDR3 coding DNA: TGTGCCAGCTCCCGGGACGGGGGGATCTCTGGAAACACCATATATTTT.

This clone was seen only a few times. The chain is built from TRBV10-2 and TRBJ1-1, with 8 bases that match TRBD1. Per the germline V gene, CDR1 is WSHSY and CDR2 is SAAADI. The CDR3 consists of 13 residues. The V and J ends lost 3 bases and 9 bases, in that order; junction bases with no gene match: 6. The CDR3 bases are TGCGCCAGCAGTGACCAGGGGGCGTTGAAAGCTTTCTTT. It is translated as CASSDQGALKAFF.

CDR3 region: CASSRPTSYLPPSYNEQFF. CDR3 nucleotide sequence: TGTGCCAGCAGCCGTCCCACTAGTTATCTGCCCCCTTCCTACAATGAGCAGTTCTTC. The chain is built from TRBV7-2 and TRBJ2-1, with D perhaps TRBD2 (5 bases). The CDR3 loop spans 19 amino acids. Trimming removed 5 bases from V and 1 base from J, with 24 bases in between. From germline, CDR1 is SGHTA and CDR2 FQGNSA.

The J gene is TRBJ1-1, the V gene TRBV4-1, with 9 bases that match TRBD1. V gave up 4 bases and J gave up 6 bases; unmatched junction bases: 18. Germline loops: CDR1 MGHRA, CDR2 YSYEKL. The CDR3 sequence is 18 residues long. CDR3 sequence reads: CASSPATGGAGVGSEAFF. CDR3 sequence (DNA): TGCGCCAGCAGCCCAGCAACAGGGGGCGCGGGGGTAGGCTCTGAAGCTTTCTTT.

This clone was seen once. This chain joins TRBV5-4 and TRBJ2-7; the match to TRBD1 covers 7 bases. This CDR3 region has 14 residues. CDR1 is SGHNT, CDR2 YYREEE, per germline (reference sequence). Trimming cost V 4 bases and J 3 bases; bases outside gene matches: 7. In DNA form, the CDR3 reads TGTGCCAGCAGCGCCGGACAGGAGGACTACGAGCAGTACTTC. Amino acids: CASSAGQEDYEQYF.

The rearrangement links TRBV6-1 to TRBJ2-5, with TRBD2 matching 7 bases. The CDR3 totals 14 residues. Germline V gene data show CDR1 as MNHNS and CDR2 as SASEGT. The J segment lost 0 bases and the V segment lost 6 bases, leaving 4 bases of the junction unmatched. CDR3 nucleotides: TGTGCCAGCAGCCGCCGGGGGGACCAAGAGACCCAGTACTTC. Its translation: CASSRRGDQETQYF.

The chain recombines TRBV19 with TRBJ2-1; D is perhaps TRBD2 (5 bases). Germline V gene lookup returns CDR1 LNHDA and CDR2 SQIVND (reference sequence). V dropped 11 bases and J dropped 4 bases, with 9 bases sitting between them. The CDR3 runs to 11 residues. The CDR3 DNA reads as TGTGCCGCAACGGGGTACAATGAGCAGTTCTTC. Translated, it gives CAATGYNEQFF.

The V call is TRBV5-1, the J call TRBJ2-1; D ambiguous. V lost 0 bases and J lost 6, with 4 bases in between. Per germline, CDR1 SGHRS and CDR2 YFSETQ. The CDR3 loop spans 12 amino acids. The CDR3 protein is CASSLAFNEQFF. The CDR3 DNA reads TGCGCCAGCAGCTTGGCCTTCAATGAGCAGTTCTTC.